Presented here are 9 T cell receptor beta chains from one specimen sequenced in a study of T cells in women clearing cervical HPV infection. Using immunoSEQ multiplex PCR, the repertoire was profiled, and TCRdb retains in-frame clones only, with some absent. This repertoire includes 20,000 to 25,000 clones. Sequenced input: blood buffy coat. These receptors were obtained from a woman aged 18 to 75 with a cervical HPV16 infection that either progressed to CIN3+ or cleared (not recorded which).

Comment on this clone: Read coverage stops 3 residues before the CDR3 terminus; the germline J gene supplies the remainder. The rearrangement joins TRBV28 to TRBJ1-5; tentatively, D is TRBD1 (6 bases). V gave up 4 bases and J gave up 6 bases, with 13 bases separating them. The CDR3 spans 14 residues. CDR1 and CDR2 (germline): MDHEN, SYDVKM. CDR3 amino acids: CASSSNIGGQPQHF. The sequenced part of the CDR3 DNA is TGTGCCAGCAGTTCAAACATAGGGGGTCAGCCC. Full variable domain (missing parts from reference TRBV28 and TRBJ1-5): DVKVTQSSRYLVKRTGEKVFLECVQDMDHENMFWYRQDPGLGLRLIYFSYDVKMKEKGDIPEGYSVSREKKERFSLILESASTNQTSMYLCASSSNIGGQPQHFGDGTRLSIL.

As regards this clone: The CDR3 end lies 3 residues beyond the end of the read and is filled in from the germline J gene. The V gene is TRBV20-1, the J gene TRBJ2-1, with D tentatively TRBD2 (6 bases). CDR1 is DFQATT and CDR2 is SNEGSKA in the germline V gene (reference sequence). This CDR3 has 13 residues. Trimming took off 3 bases at V and 7 bases at J, with 13 bases between the two ends. Incomplete CDR3 DNA: TGCAGTGCTAGGGGACTGAGTATTAATGAG. Translation: CSARGLSINE. The full CDR3 protein is CSARGLSINEQFF.

A remark on this clone: The read comes to an end 3 residues before the CDR3 does, leaving the germline J gene to fill in the end. The chain recombines TRBV13 with TRBJ1-2, with D unresolved. Germline assignment: CDR1 PRHDT and CDR2 FYEKMQ (reference sequence). CDR3 length: 15 amino acids. Trimming took 5 bases from V and 5 from J, leaving 18 bases between them. This chain's CDR3 is CASSKRTSRGYGYTF. Partial CDR3 DNA: TGTGCCAGCAGCAAACGGACTAGTAGAGGGTATGGC.

On this clone: The CDR3 end lies 3 residues beyond the end of the read and is filled in from the germline J gene. The J gene is TRBJ1-1, the V gene TRBV18; 10 bases agree with TRBD1. Germline CDR1 and CDR2: KGHSH and LQKENI. The CDR3 consists of 18 residues. Trimming at V came to 0 bases and at J to 0 bases, leaving 7 bases not matched to a gene. This CDR3 reads CASSPPGQGFGVNTEAFF. The CDR3 DNA, read in part, is TGTGCCAGCTCACCACCGGGACAGGGGTTTGGGGTGAACACTGAA.

With regard to this clone: The read ends 3 residues before the CDR3 terminus; that terminus is restored from the germline J gene. The rearrangement joins TRBV6-1 to TRBJ1-1; D unclear. Between the trimmed V and J ends, which lost 4 bases and 1 base, there was a span of 13 bases. Germline loops: CDR1 MNHNS, CDR2 SASEGT. CDR3 length equals 15 residues. The CDR3 protein is CASSGYFGRNTEAFF. CDR3 DNA, as far as it was read: TGTGCCAGCAGTGGTTATTTTGGGCGGAACACTGAA.

Notes on this clone: The sequenced fragment ends 3 residues before the CDR3 boundary, so the rest is inferred from the germline J gene. J is TRBJ1-2 and V is TRBV5-1; TRBD1 matches 9 bases. The length of the CDR3 is 14 residues. CDR1 is SGHRS and CDR2 is YFSETQ in the germline V gene. The CDR3 DNA, read in part, is TGCGCCAGCGCATCCGGGACAGGGTCCTACGAG. Amino acid sequence: CASASGTGSYE. The entire CDR3 reads CASASGTGSYEYTF.

With respect to this clone: The CDR3 end falls 3 residues outside the read, so it is completed with the germline J gene. This chain uses TRBV7-9 with TRBJ2-3; the D gene is possibly TRBD1 (6 bases). The CDR3 is 14 residues long. The germline CDR1 and CDR2 sequences are SEHNR and FQNEAQ (reference sequence). The CDR3 loop reads CASSPWTENQPQYF. The sequenced CDR3 bases are TGTGCCAGCAGCCCTTGGACAGAGAATCAGCCG.

As for this clone: The read gets to within 3 residues of the CDR3 end, and the germline J gene fills in the rest. This chain links TRBV7-3 with TRBJ1-6; 7 bases are shared with TRBD1. Per the germline V gene, CDR1 is SGHTA and CDR2 is FQGTGA. The CDR3 has 14 amino acids. V was clipped by 3 bases and J by 9 bases; unmatched bases: 5. CDR3 sequence: CASSLRDRGSPLHF. The CDR3 bases that were read are TGTGCCAGCAGCTTGCGGGACAGAGGTTCACCC.

Comment on this clone: The CDR3 goes on 3 residues after the read ends, and that part is filled in from the germline J gene. The chain carries TRBV5-1 and TRBJ2-3; 8 nucleotides align to TRBD2. CDR3 length: 20 residues. V lost 4 bases, J lost 2 bases, and 21 bases stayed unmatched. CDR1 and CDR2 from the germline V gene are SGHRS and YFSETQ. The DNA read from the CDR3 is TGCGCCAGCAGCCACCCCGGGGGGGCGCGGATTAGCGGGAACACAGATACG. Translated: CASSHPGGARISGNTDT. The whole CDR3 sequence reads CASSHPGGARISGNTDTQYF.